These 16 T cell receptor beta chains share one sample of origin, sequenced in a study of T-cell memory formation after mild COVID-19 (TCRdb year 2021). Receptor libraries were prepared by 5' RACE. Sequenced using an Illumina NovaSeq 6000. TCRdb trimmed the raw reads at Q25, called clones with MiXCR and kept productive beta chains. Duplicate CDR3 protein sequences are folded into a single record with the most common DNA and genes. For this sample there are fewer than 700,000 distinct CDR3 sequences; more than 15% appear just once. Together, the top ten hold about 11% of the sample. Sequenced input: PBMCs or a T cell subset sorted from them (not recorded which). Receptors were obtained from an adult woman who had mild COVID-19 (a few samples of this study predate the infection). The sample titles of this study are shuffled in the database, so cell type and time point are left out; the donor was told from shared clones.

The chain carries TRBV5-1 and TRBJ2-1; weak D call: TRBD2 (6 bases). The V end was cut by 1 base, the J end by 7 bases, with 12 bases between. CDR3 size: 14 residues. Germline CDR1 and CDR2: SGHRS and YFSETQ. The CDR3 bases are TGCGCCAGCAGCTTGAATCGCGCGGGGAATGAGCAGTTCTTC. Translation: CASSLNRAGNEQFF.

This clonotype was seen more than once but under ten times. The V call is TRBV7-2, the J call TRBJ2-1, with 8 bases fitting TRBD2. The CDR3 totals 19 residues. The ends lost 5 bases at V and 0 bases at J; junction bases unmatched: 15. Germline V CDR1 and CDR2: SGHTA, FQGNSA. CDR3 DNA sequence: TGTGCCAGCAGCCCAAGCGATACGGGAGGGCCGGGCTCCTACAATGAGCAGTTCTTC. Its translation: CASSPSDTGGPGSYNEQFF.

The chain uses TRBV4-1 and TRBJ2-3, with 9 bases identical to TRBD2. The germline gives CDR1 MGHRA, CDR2 YSYEKL. The CDR3 runs to 18 residues. V shed 0 bases, J shed 2 bases, and the junction held 9 bases outside the gene matches. CDR3 sequence reads: CASSQDGTTSGHTDTQYF. The CDR3, as DNA: TGCGCCAGCAGCCAAGATGGAACGACTAGCGGTCACACAGATACGCAGTATTTT.

Comment on this clonotype: The junction does not match germline at one end; this may be a read error. The chain employs TRBV7-6 and TRBJ1-2; D is uncertain. The CDR3 has 15 amino acids. The germline gives CDR1 SGHVS, CDR2 FNYEAQ. DNA for the CDR3: TGTGCCAGAAGCTTAGGGAGCGGCGTCCGCTATGGCTACACCTTC. Translated, it gives CARSLGSGVRYGYTF.

This clonotype was detected a few times. This sequence joins TRBV7-9 and TRBJ2-3; possible D gene TRBD1, 8 bases. CDR1 and CDR2 from the germline V gene are SEHNR and FQNEAQ (reference sequence). The CDR3 totals 17 residues. The germline V and J ends were trimmed by 5 bases and 3 bases, with 21 bases remaining between them. CDR3 amino acids: CASSPSGGGSRTDTQYF. CDR3 in DNA: TGTGCCAGCAGCCCATCAGGGGGCGGGAGTCGGACAGATACGCAGTATTTT.

The genes are TRBV12-3 or TRBV12-4 and TRBJ1-1, with unresolved D. The ends were cut back, 2 bases at V and 6 bases at J, with 7 bases in the middle. This CDR3 is built from 12 residues. The CDR3 DNA follows: TGTGCCAGCAGTTTAAGTTCTCCTGAAGCTTTCTTT. As protein: CASSLSSPEAFF.

This clonotype was seen only a few times. The CDR3 nucleotides are TGTGCCAGCAGTTTGGAGGGGGTCGCTGAAGCTTTCTTT. The encoded protein is CASSLEGVAEAFF. The genes are TRBV12-3 or TRBV12-4 and TRBJ1-1; D may be TRBD1 (6 bases). V was trimmed by 3 bases and J by 6 bases, leaving 11 bases between them. The CDR3 loop spans 13 amino acids.

This clonotype has just a few counts. The chain joins TRBV5-6 to TRBJ1-5; no definite D call. The V and J ends lost 1 base and 2 bases respectively, with 10 bases between them. The CDR3 covers 15 residues. CDR1 is SGHDT and CDR2 is YYEEEE in the germline V gene. In nucleotides, the CDR3 is TGTGCCAGCAGCTTGAGGCCTGACCGCAATCAGCCCCAGCATTTT. It translates to CASSLRPDRNQPQHF.

This clonotype has only a few counts. The V and J genes are TRBV7-8 and TRBJ2-5, with 7 positions matching TRBD1. The CDR3 has 13 residues. J lost 2 bases, V lost 10 bases, and 7 bases had no gene match. Germline CDR1 and CDR2: SGHVS and FQNEAQ. The CDR3 coding sequence is TGTGCCATTTCGGGACAGAGACAAGAGACCCAGTACTTC. Its protein product is CAISGQRQETQYF.

This clonotype showed up just a few times. The chain is built from TRBV12-3 or TRBV12-4 and TRBJ2-1; D call uncertain. V was shortened by 3 bases and J by 4 bases, with 7 bases between the two germline ends. The CDR3 runs 13 residues. Here the CDR3 reads CASSFLIYNEQFF. CDR3 bases: TGTGCCAGCAGTTTTTTGATTTACAATGAGCAGTTCTTC.

CDR3 coding DNA: TGTGCCAGCAGCTTGGAGTGGCCCTCTGCCCGTTACAATGAGCAGTTCTTC. It yields the protein CASSLEWPSARYNEQFF. The chain uses TRBV5-5 and TRBJ2-1; D remains unclear. CDR1 and CDR2 from the germline V gene are SGHKS and YYEKEE (reference sequence). Trimming removed 0 bases at V and 4 bases at J, with 17 bases between. The CDR3 extends over 17 amino acids.

This chain connects TRBV2 to TRBJ2-1; 7 nucleotides align to TRBD2. The J segment lost 7 bases and the V segment lost 4 bases, leaving 7 bases of the junction unmatched. CDR3 length: 14 amino acids. The germline gives CDR1 SNHLY, CDR2 FYNNEI. The CDR3 loop is CASSGQLALNEQFF. DNA of the CDR3: TGTGCCAGCAGTGGCCAACTAGCGTTGAATGAGCAGTTCTTC.

This clonotype was observed a few times. The chain links TRBV7-9 to TRBJ2-7, with a possible D match to TRBD1 (6 bases). V was cut by 4 bases and J by 4 bases, with 8 bases left in between. The germline V gene has CDR1 SEHNR and CDR2 FQNEAQ (reference sequence). This CDR3 comprises 12 residues. Here the CDR3 reads CASSSGQYEQYF. CDR3 DNA: TGTGCCAGCAGCTCCGGACAGTACGAGCAGTACTTC.

This chain uses TRBV5-1 with TRBJ1-2; D gene ambiguous. In germline, CDR1 is SGHRS, CDR2 YFSETQ. Trimming pared 3 bases from V and 3 bases from J, leaving 12 bases between. There are 14 residues in the CDR3. The CDR3 reads CASSSQFTDYGYTF. In DNA, the CDR3 is TGCGCCAGCAGCTCGCAATTCACGGACTATGGCTACACCTTC.

Only a few counts were recorded for this clonotype. The J gene is TRBJ1-6, the V gene TRBV12-3 or TRBV12-4; a weak D match, TRBD1 (5 bases). The CDR3 is made up of 14 amino acids. V lost 6 bases, J lost 10 bases, and 16 bases lay in between. The CDR3 DNA is TGTGCCAGCAGCTTACCGGGGGGTTGGTCACCCCTCCACTTT. Its translation is CASSLPGGWSPLHF.

This clonotype has just a few counts. The rearrangement joins TRBV12-3 or TRBV12-4 to TRBJ2-3; possible D gene TRBD2, 6 bases. The germline V and J ends were trimmed by 6 bases and 2 bases, with 15 bases remaining between them. The CDR3 runs 15 residues. CDR3 in DNA: TGTGCCAGCAGCGTCGGGAGTGGAGACACAGATACGCAGTATTTT. Residues: CASSVGSGDTDTQYF.